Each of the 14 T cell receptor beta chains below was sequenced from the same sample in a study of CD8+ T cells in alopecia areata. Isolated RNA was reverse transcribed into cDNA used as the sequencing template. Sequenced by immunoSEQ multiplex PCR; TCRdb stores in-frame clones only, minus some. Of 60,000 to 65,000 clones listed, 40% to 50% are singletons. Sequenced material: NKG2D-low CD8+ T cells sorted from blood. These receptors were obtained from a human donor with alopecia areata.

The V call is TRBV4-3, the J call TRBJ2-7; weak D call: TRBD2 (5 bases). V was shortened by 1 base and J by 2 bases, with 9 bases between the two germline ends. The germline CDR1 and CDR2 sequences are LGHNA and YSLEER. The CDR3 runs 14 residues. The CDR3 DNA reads TGCGCCAGCAGCCAAGCCCGGGGAGCCTACGAGCAGTACTTC. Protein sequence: CASSQARGAYEQYF.

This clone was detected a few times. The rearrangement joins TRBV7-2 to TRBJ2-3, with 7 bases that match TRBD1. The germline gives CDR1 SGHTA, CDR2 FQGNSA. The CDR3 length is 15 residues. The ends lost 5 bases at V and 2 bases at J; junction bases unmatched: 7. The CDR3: CASSIGTAYTDTQYF. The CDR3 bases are TGTGCCAGCAGCATAGGGACAGCCTACACAGATACGCAGTATTTT.

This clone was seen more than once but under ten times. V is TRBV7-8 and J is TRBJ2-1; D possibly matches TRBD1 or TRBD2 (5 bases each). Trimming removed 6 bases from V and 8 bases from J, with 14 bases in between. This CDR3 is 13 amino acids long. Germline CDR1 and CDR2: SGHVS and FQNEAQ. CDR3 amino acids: CASRREGTHEQFF. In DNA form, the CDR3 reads TGTGCCAGCAGACGAGAAGGGACCCATGAGCAGTTCTTC.

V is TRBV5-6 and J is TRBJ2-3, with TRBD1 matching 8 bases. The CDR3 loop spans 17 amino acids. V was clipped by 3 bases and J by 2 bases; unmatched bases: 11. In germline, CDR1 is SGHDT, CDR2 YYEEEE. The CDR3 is CASSSPGGRRFTDTQYF. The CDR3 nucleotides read TGTGCCAGCAGCTCGCCAGGGGGCCGCCGATTCACAGATACGCAGTATTTT.

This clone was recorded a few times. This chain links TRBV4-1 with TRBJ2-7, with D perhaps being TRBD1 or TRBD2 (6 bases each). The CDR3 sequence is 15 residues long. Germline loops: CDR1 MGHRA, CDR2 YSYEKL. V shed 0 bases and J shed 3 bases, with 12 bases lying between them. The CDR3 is CASSQDGGPYYEQYF. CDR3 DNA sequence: TGCGCCAGCAGCCAAGATGGGGGGCCCTACTACGAGCAGTACTTC.

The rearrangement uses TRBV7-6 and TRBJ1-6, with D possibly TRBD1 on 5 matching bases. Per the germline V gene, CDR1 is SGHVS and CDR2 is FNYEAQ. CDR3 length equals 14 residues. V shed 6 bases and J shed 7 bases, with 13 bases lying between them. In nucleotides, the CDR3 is TGTGCCAGCAGGGGGGACGGTGGAAATTCACCCCTCCACTTT. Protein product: CASRGDGGNSPLHF.

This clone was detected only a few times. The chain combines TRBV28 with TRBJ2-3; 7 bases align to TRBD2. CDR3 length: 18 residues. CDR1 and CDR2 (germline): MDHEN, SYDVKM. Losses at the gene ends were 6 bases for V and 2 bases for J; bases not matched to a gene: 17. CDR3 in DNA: TGTGCCAGCAGCAGAGGCGCGTCTAGCGGAGCCCTCACAGATACGCAGTATTTT. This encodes CASSRGASSGALTDTQYF.

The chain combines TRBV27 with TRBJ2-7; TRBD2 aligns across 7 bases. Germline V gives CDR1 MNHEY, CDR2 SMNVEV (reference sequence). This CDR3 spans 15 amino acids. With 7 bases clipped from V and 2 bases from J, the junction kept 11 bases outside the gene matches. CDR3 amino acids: CASTPGGEPPYEQYF. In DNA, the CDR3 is TGTGCCAGCACCCCGGGGGGAGAACCTCCCTACGAGCAGTACTTC.

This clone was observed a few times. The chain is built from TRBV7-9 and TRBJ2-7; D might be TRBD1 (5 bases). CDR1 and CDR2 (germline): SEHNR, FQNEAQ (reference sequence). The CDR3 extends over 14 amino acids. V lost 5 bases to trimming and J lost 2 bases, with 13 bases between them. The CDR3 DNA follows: TGTGCCAGCAGCCCCGACAGTAACCCCTACGAGCAGTACTTC. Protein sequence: CASSPDSNPYEQYF.

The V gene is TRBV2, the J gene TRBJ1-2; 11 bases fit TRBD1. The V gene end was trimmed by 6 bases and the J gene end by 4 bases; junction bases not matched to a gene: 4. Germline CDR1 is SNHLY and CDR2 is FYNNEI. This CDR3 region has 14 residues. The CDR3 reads CASSRTGGLYGYTF. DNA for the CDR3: TGTGCCAGCAGCCGGACAGGGGGCCTCTATGGCTACACCTTC.

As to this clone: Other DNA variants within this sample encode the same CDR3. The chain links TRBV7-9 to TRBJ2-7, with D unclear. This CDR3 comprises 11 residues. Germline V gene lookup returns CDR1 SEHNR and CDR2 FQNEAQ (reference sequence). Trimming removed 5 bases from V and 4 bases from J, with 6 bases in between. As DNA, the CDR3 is TGTGCCAGCAGCCCCGGATACGAGCAGTACTTC. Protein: CASSPGYEQYF. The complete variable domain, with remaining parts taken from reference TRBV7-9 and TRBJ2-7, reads DTGVSQNPRHKITKRGQNVTFRCDPISEHNRLYWYRQTLGQGPEFLTYFQNEAQLEKSRLLSDRFSAERPKGSFSTLEIQRTEQGDSAMYLCASSPGYEQYFGPGTRLTVT.

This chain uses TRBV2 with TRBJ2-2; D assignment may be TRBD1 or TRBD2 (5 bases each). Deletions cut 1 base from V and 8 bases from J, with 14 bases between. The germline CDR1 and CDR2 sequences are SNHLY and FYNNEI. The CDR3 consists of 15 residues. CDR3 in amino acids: CASSEEGPARGELFF. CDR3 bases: TGTGCCAGCAGTGAAGAGGGACCCGCTAGGGGGGAGCTGTTTTTT.

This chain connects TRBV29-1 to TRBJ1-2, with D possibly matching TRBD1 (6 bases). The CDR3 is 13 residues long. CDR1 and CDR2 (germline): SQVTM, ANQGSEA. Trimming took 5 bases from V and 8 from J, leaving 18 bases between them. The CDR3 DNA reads TGCAGCGTTCCGGTCCAGGGGATAGGGGGCTACACCTTC. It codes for CSVPVQGIGGYTF.

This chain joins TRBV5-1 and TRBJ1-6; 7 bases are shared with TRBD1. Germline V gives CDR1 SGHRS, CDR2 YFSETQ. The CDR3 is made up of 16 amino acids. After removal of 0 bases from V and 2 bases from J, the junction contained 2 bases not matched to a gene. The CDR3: CASSLEGGAYNSPLHF. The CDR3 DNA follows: TGCGCCAGCAGCTTGGAAGGGGGCGCCTATAATTCACCCCTCCACTTT.